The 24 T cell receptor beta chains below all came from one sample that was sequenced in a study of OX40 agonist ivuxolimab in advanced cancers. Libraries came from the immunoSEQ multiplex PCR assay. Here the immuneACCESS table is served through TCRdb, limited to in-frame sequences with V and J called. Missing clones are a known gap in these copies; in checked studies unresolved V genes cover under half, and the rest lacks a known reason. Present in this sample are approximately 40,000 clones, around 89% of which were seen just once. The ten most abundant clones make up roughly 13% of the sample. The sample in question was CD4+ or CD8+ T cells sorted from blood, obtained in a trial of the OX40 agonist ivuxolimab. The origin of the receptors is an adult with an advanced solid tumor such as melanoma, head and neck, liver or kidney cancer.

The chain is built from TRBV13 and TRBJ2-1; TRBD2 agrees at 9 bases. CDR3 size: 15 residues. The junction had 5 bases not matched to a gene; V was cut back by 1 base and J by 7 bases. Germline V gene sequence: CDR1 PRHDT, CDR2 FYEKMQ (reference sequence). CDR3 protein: CASSLAGLAQNEQFF. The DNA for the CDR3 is TGTGCCAGCAGCTTAGCGGGACTAGCCCAAAATGAGCAGTTCTTC.

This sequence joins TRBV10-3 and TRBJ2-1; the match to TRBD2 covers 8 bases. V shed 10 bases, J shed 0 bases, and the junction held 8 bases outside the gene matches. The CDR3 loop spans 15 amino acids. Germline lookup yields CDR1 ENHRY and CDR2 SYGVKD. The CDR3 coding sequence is TGTGCCACAGGGCTTAGCGGGGACTCCTACAATGAGCAGTTCTTC. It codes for CATGLSGDSYNEQFF.

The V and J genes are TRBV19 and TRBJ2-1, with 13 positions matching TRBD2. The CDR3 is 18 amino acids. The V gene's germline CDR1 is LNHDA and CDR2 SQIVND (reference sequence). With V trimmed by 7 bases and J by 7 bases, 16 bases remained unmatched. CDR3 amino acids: CASTRFAGTSGKGNEQFF. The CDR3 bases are TGTGCCAGTACTCGATTTGCCGGGACTAGCGGGAAGGGGAATGAGCAGTTCTTC.

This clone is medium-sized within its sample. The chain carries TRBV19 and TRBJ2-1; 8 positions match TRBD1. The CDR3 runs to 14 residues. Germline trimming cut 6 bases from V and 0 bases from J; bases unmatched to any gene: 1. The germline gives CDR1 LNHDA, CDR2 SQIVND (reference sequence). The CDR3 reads CASSGQGSYNEQFF. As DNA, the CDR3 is TGTGCCAGTAGCGGACAGGGCTCCTACAATGAGCAGTTCTTC.

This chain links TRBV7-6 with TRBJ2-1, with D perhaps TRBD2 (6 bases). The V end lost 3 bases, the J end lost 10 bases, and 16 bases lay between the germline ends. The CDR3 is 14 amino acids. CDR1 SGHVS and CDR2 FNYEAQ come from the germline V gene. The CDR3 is CASSFQLARGEQFF. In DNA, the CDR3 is TGTGCCAGCAGCTTTCAGCTAGCGCGAGGGGAGCAGTTCTTC.

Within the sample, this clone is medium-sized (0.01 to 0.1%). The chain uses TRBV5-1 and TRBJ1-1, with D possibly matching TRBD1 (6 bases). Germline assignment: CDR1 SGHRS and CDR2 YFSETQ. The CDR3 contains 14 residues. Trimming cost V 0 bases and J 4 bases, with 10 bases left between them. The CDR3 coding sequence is TGCGCCAGCAGCTTGGACAGGGATTTCACTGAAGCTTTCTTT. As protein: CASSLDRDFTEAFF.

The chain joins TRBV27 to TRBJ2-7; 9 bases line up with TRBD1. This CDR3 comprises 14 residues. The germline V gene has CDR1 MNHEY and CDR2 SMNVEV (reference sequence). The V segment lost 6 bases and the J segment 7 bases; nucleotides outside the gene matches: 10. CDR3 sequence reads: CASRPGQGFGEQYF. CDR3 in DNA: TGTGCCAGCAGACCGGGACAGGGCTTCGGGGAGCAGTACTTC.

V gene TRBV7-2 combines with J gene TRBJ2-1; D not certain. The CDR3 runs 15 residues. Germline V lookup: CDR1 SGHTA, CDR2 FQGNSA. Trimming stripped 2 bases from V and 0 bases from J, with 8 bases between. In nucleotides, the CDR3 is TGTGCCAGCAGCTTATCCAGTTTCTCCTACAATGAGCAGTTCTTC. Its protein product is CASSLSSFSYNEQFF.

The CDR3 sequence is CASSGGQGARDTQYF. The CDR3 DNA reads as TGTGCCAGCAGCGGGGGACAGGGGGCAAGAGATACGCAGTATTTT. J is TRBJ2-3 and V is TRBV7-9; 12 nucleotides agree with TRBD1. After removal of 5 bases from V and 5 bases from J, the junction contained 5 bases not matched to a gene. Looked up from germline, CDR1 is SEHNR and CDR2 is FQNEAQ (reference sequence). The CDR3 length is 15 residues.

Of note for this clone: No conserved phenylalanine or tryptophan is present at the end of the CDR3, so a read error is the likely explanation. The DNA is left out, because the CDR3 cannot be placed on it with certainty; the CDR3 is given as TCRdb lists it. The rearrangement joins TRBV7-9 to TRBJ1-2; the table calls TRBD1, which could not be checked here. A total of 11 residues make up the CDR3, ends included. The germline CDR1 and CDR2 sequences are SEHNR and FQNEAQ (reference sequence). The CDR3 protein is CASSFGQGPEV.

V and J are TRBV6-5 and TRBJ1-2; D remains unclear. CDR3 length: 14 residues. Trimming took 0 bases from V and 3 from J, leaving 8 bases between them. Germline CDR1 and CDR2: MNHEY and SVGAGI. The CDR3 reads CASSYSSLDYGYTF. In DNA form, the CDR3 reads TGTGCCAGCAGTTACTCGTCCCTGGACTATGGCTACACCTTC.

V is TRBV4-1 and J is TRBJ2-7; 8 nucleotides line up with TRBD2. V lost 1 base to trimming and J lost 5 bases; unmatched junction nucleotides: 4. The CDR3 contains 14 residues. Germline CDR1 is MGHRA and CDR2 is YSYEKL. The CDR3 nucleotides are TGCGCCAGCAGCCAAGCGGGAGGGCCGGACGAGCAGTACTTC. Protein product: CASSQAGGPDEQYF.

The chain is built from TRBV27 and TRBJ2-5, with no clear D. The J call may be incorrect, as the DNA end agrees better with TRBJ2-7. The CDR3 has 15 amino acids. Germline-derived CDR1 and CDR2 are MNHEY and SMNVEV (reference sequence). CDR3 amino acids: CASSLENGVAHEQYF. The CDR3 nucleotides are TGTGCCAGCAGTTTAGAGAACGGAGTAGCACACGAGCAGTACTTC.

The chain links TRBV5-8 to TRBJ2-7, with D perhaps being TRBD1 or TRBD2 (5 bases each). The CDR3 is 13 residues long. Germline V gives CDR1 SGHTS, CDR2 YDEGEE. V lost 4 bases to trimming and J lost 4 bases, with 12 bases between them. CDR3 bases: TGTGCCAGCAGCCTCGGGGACCGTTACGAGCAGTACTTC. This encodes CASSLGDRYEQYF.

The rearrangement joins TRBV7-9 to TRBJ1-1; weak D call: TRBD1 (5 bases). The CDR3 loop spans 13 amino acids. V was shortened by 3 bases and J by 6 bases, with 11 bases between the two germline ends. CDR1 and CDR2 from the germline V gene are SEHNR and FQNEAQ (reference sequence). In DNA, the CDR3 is TGTGCCAGCAGCTTCAGTCAGGGCTCTGAAGCTTTCTTT. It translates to CASSFSQGSEAFF.

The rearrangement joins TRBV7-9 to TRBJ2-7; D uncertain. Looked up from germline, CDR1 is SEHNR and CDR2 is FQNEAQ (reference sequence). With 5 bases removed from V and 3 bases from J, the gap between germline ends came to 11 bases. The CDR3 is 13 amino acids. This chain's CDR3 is CASSPTQNYEQYF. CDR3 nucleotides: TGTGCCAGCAGCCCCACCCAAAACTACGAGCAGTACTTC.

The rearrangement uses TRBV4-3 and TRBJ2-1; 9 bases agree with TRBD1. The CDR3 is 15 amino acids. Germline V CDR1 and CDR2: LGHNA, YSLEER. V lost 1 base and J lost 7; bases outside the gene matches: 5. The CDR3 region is CASSQVLTGGNEQFF. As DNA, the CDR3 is TGCGCCAGCAGCCAAGTATTGACAGGGGGGAATGAGCAGTTCTTC.

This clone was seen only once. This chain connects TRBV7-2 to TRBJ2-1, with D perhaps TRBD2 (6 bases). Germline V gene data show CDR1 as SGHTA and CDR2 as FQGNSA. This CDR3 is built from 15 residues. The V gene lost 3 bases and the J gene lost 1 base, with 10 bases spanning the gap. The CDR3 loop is CASSFHSGSYNEQFF. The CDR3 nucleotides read TGTGCCAGCAGCTTCCATAGCGGATCCTACAATGAGCAGTTCTTC. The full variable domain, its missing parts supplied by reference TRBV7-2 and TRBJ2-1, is GAGVSQSPSNKVTEKGKDVELRCDPISGHTALYWYRQSLGQGLEFLIYFQGNSAPDKSGLPSDRFSAERTGGSVSTLTIQRTQQEDSAVYLCASSFHSGSYNEQFFGPGTRLTVL.

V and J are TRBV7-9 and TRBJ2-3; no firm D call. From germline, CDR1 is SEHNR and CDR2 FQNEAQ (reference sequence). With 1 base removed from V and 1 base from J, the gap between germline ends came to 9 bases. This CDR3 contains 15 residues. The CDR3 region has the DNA TGTGCCAGCAGCTTAGTTGCAGGACGCACAGATACGCAGTATTTT. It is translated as CASSLVAGRTDTQYF.

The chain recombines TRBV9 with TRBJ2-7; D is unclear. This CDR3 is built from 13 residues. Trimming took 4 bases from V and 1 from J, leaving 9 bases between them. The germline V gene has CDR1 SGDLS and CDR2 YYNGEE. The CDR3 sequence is CASSPRASYEQYF. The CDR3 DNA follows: TGTGCCAGCAGCCCCCGAGCTTCCTACGAGCAGTACTTC.

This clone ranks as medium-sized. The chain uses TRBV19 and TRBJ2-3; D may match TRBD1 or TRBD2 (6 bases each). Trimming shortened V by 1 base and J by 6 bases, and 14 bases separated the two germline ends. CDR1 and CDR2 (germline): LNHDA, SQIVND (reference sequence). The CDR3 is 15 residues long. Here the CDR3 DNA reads TGTGCCAGTAGTATAGCGGCAGGGGAGGACGATACGCAGTATTTT. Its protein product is CASSIAAGEDDTQYF.

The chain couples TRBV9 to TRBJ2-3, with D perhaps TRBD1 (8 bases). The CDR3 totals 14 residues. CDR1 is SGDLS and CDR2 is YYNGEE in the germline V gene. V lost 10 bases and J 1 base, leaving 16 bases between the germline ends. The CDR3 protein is CASGEGQGTDTQYF. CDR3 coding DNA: TGTGCCTCCGGGGAGGGACAGGGCACAGATACGCAGTATTTT.

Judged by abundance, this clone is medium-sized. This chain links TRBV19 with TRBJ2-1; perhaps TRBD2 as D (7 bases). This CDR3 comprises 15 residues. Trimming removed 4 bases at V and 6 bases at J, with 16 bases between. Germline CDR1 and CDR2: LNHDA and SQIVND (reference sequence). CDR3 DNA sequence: TGTGCCAGTAGTAAGGGGGGAGGGCAAGTCAATGAGCAGTTCTTC. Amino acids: CASSKGGGQVNEQFF. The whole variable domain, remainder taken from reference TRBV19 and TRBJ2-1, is DGGITQSPKYLFRKEGQNVTLSCEQNLNHDAMYWYRQDPGQGLRLIYYSQIVNDFQKGDIAEGYSVSREKKESFPLTVTSAQKNPTAFYLCASSKGGGQVNEQFFGPGTRLTVL.

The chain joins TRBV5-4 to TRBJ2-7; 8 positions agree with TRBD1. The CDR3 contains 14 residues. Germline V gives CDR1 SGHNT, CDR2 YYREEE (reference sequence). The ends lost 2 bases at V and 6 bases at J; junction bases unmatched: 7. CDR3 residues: CASSFWTGNSEQYF. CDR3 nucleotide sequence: TGTGCCAGCAGCTTTTGGACAGGGAATTCCGAGCAGTACTTC. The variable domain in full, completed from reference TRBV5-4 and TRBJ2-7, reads ETGVTQSPTHLIKTRGQQVTLRCSSQSGHNTVSWYQQALGQGPQFIFQYYREEENGRGNFPPRFSGLQFPNYSSELNVNALELDDSALYLCASSFWTGNSEQYFGPGTRLTVT.